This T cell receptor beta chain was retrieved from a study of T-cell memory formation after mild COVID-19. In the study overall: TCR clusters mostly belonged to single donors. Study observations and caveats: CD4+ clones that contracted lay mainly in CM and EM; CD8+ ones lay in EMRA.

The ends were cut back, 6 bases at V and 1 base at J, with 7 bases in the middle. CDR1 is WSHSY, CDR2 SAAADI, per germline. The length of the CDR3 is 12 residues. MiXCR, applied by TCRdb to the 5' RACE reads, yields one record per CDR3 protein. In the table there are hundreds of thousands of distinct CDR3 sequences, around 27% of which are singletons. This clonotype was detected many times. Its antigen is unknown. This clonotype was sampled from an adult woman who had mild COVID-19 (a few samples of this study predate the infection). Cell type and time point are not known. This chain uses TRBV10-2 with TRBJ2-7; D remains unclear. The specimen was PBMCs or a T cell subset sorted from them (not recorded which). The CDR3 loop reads CASSAQSYEQYF. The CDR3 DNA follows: TGCGCCAGCAGCGCCCAATCCTACGAGCAGTACTTC.